These T cell receptor beta chains were read from a single sample in a study of Ad26.COV2.S vaccination and SARS-CoV-2 variants. Data came from immunoSEQ multiplex PCR; TCRdb stores just in-frame clones and leaves some out. The sample records around 300,000 clones, approximately 90% being singletons. The sequences come from peripheral blood, collected in a trial of Ad26.COV2.S vaccine versus placebo. The receptors were sampled from a person aged 18-65 years who received the Ad26.COV2.S COVID-19 vaccine or a placebo. The CDR3 runs from the conserved cysteine through the conserved F or W. The D gene is left open where the match is weak. Clone size is not always given. Where it is, it says once, few, many or a class for expanded clones.

clone size,J gene,V gene,D gene,CDR3 DNA,CDR3 protein
NA,TRBJ1-2,TRBV30,NA,TGTGCCTGGAGTGTACTGAACTCCTATGGCTACACCTTC,CAWSVLNSYGYTF
NA,TRBJ2-7,TRBV13,TRBD1,TGTGCCAGCAGCTTAGACCGAAAGACAGGGACGAACTACGAGCAGTACTTC,CASSLDRKTGTNYEQYF
NA,TRBJ2-7,TRBV11-2,NA,TGTGCCAGCAGCCTCTACGAGCAGTACTTC,CASSLYEQYF
once,TRBJ1-5,TRBV12-3/TRBV12-4,NA,TGTGCCAGCAGGGAGGACAGCAATCAGCCCCAGCATTTT,CASREDSNQPQHF
NA,TRBJ2-7,TRBV7-6,TRBD2,TGTGCCAGCAGCTTAGAGTTGGCGGGGGGGCTGTACGAGCAGTACTTC,CASSLELAGGLYEQYF
NA,TRBJ1-5,TRBV28,NA,TGTGCCAGCAGTCCAGATAGCAATCAGCCCCAGCATTTT,CASSPDSNQPQHF
few,TRBJ1-3,TRBV7-3,NA,TGTGCCAGCAGTTACCGATTGGAGAAGGGAAACACCATATATTTT,CASSYRLEKGNTIYF
NA,TRBJ2-5,TRBV13,TRBD2,TGTGCCAGCAGCTTAGGCTTGCGGGGGGCAGGAGAGACCCAGTACTTC,CASSLGLRGAGETQYF
NA,TRBJ1-1,TRBV4-3,TRBD1,TGCGCCAGCAGCCGGACAGGGATGAACACTGAAGCTTTCTTT,CASSRTGMNTEAFF
NA,TRBJ1-2,TRBV29-1,NA,TGCAGCACCCCAGAAGGGGACTTAGGTGGCTACACCTTC,CSTPEGDLGGYTF
NA,TRBJ1-2,TRBV6-6,NA,TGTGCCAGCAGTTACCTGGTAGCAGGGAACTATGGCTACACCTTC,CASSYLVAGNYGYTF
NA,TRBJ2-7,TRBV7-8,NA,TGTGCCAGCAGCTCAATAGGGCATTACGAGCAGTACTTC,CASSSIGHYEQYF
NA,TRBJ2-3,TRBV6-4,TRBD2,TGTGCCAGCAGTGACTCAGCTAGCGGGGGGGCAGATACGCAGTATTTT,CASSDSASGGADTQYF
many,TRBJ1-1,TRBV9,NA,TGTGCCAGCAGCGTAGGCGGCTACACTGAAGCTTTCTTT,CASSVGGYTEAFF
NA,TRBJ2-1,TRBV28,TRBD2,TGTGCCAGCAGCAGGGGAGGACTAGCGGGCTCAGGGCAGTTCTTC,CASSRGGLAGSGQFF
NA,TRBJ2-3,TRBV30,NA,TGTGCCTGGAGTGTAATGGGTGGGGCAGATACGCAGTATTTT,CAWSVMGGADTQYF
NA,TRBJ2-1,TRBV7-3,TRBD1,TGTGCCAGCAGCCGCGACAGGGGAAACAATGAGCAGTTCTTC,CASSRDRGNNEQFF
NA,TRBJ2-7,TRBV19,TRBD1,TGTGCCAGTAGTCTCTACGGGGACAGGGCCTACGAGCAGTACTTC,CASSLYGDRAYEQYF
NA,TRBJ2-2,TRBV5-1,TRBD2,TGCGCCAGCAGCGGGGGGACTAGCGAGAACACCGGGGAGCTGTTTTTT,CASSGGTSENTGELFF
NA,TRBJ2-1,TRBV19,NA,TGTGCCAGTAGTGCCAGGTTAAACAATGAGCAGTTCTTC,CASSARLNNEQFF
NA,TRBJ1-2,TRBV5-1,NA,TGCGCCAGCAGCTTGGGTGGCTACCAAGGCTACACCTTC,CASSLGGYQGYTF
NA,TRBJ2-1,TRBV6-2/TRBV6-3,TRBD2,TGTGCCAGCAGTTACTCGGGGACTAGCGGGAACTTTCCGTTCTTC,CASSYSGTSGNFPFF
NA,TRBJ1-1,TRBV28,NA,TGTGCCAGCAGGGGATGGGAGGGGAACACTGAAGCTTTCTTT,CASRGWEGNTEAFF
NA,TRBJ1-1,TRBV19,NA,TGTGCCAGTAGTATCAGGGGCTTAGACACTGAAGCTTTCTTT,CASSIRGLDTEAFF
NA,TRBJ2-3,TRBV29-1,TRBD2,TGCAGCGTTGAGGTAGCGGGGGGAGATACGCAGTATTTT,CSVEVAGGDTQYF
few,TRBJ1-5,TRBV28,NA,TGTGCCAGCAGCTATCCCAGGGGCAATCAGCCCCAGCATTTT,CASSYPRGNQPQHF
once,TRBJ2-1,TRBV19,TRBD2,TGTGCCAGTAGTATTCCTAGCGGGGGGACCGGTGAGCAGTTCTTC,CASSIPSGGTGEQFF